This is a list of T cell receptor beta chains from one sample in a study of blood T cell repertoires in COVID-19. Using immunoSEQ multiplex PCR, the repertoire was profiled, and TCRdb retains in-frame clones only, with some absent. The table records 100,000 to 150,000 clones, 70% to 90% of them present only once. What was sequenced was PBMCs or T cells enriched from blood (not recorded which). The receptors were sampled from a woman aged 45-65 years who had recovered from COVID-19. The CDR3 runs from the conserved cysteine through the conserved F or W. D genes are given only for firm matches. The size of a clone is reported for some rows only, either as once, few or many, or as a class for expanded clones.

j_call: TRBJ1-2
d_call: -
clone_size: -
v_call: TRBV10-3
cdr3_nt: TGTGCCATCAGTGACCCAGGGTTTATTAACTATGGCTACACCTTC
cdr3_aa: CAISDPGFINYGYTF

j_call: TRBJ1-4
d_call: -
clone_size: few
v_call: TRBV7-2
cdr3_nt: TGTGCCAGCAGCTCCGGACGGACAGAGAGGCTGTTTTTT
cdr3_aa: CASSSGRTERLFF

j_call: TRBJ1-3
d_call: -
clone_size: -
v_call: TRBV6-6
cdr3_nt: TGTGCCAGCAGTTACGGAGTGACTAACACCATATATTTT
cdr3_aa: CASSYGVTNTIYF

j_call: TRBJ1-4
d_call: -
clone_size: -
v_call: TRBV10-3
cdr3_nt: TGTGCCATCAGTGACAGGGCAACTAATGAAAAACTGTTTTTT
cdr3_aa: CAISDRATNEKLFF

j_call: TRBJ2-2
d_call: TRBD1
clone_size: -
v_call: TRBV15
cdr3_nt: TGTGCCACCAGCAGAGGCAGGGGGCTTACCGGGGAGCTGTTTTTT
cdr3_aa: CATSRGRGLTGELFF

j_call: TRBJ2-5
d_call: TRBD1
clone_size: -
v_call: TRBV29-1
cdr3_nt: TGCAGCGTTGAGAGGACAGGGGACTTCCAAGAGACCCAGTACTTC
cdr3_aa: CSVERTGDFQETQYF

j_call: TRBJ2-7
d_call: TRBD2
clone_size: -
v_call: TRBV5-4
cdr3_nt: TGTGCCAGCAGCTTGGAGCGGGGAGAGGGGGAGCAGTACTTC
cdr3_aa: CASSLERGEGEQYF

j_call: TRBJ1-1
d_call: -
clone_size: -
v_call: TRBV7-6
cdr3_nt: TGTGCCAGCAGCTTAGAGGACAATCCTATCTCTGAAGCTTTCTTT
cdr3_aa: CASSLEDNPISEAFF

j_call: TRBJ2-7
d_call: -
clone_size: -
v_call: TRBV27
cdr3_nt: TGTGCCAGCAGCCCTTCCTCCTACGAGCAGTACTTC
cdr3_aa: CASSPSSYEQYF

j_call: TRBJ2-5
d_call: -
clone_size: -
v_call: TRBV12-3/TRBV12-4
cdr3_nt: TGTGCCAGCAGTTTTGGGGAGGTGGGGACCCAGTACTTC
cdr3_aa: CASSFGEVGTQYF

j_call: TRBJ1-1
d_call: TRBD1
clone_size: -
v_call: TRBV9
cdr3_nt: TGTGCCAGCAGACAGGGGCCCCAGGTGAACACTGAAGCTTTCTTT
cdr3_aa: CASRQGPQVNTEAFF

j_call: TRBJ1-4
d_call: -
clone_size: -
v_call: TRBV6-2/TRBV6-3
cdr3_nt: TGTGCCAGCAGTTACTCGAGGGGGTTCGGTGAAAAACTGTTTTTT
cdr3_aa: CASSYSRGFGEKLFF

j_call: TRBJ1-5
d_call: -
clone_size: once
v_call: TRBV9
cdr3_nt: TGTGCCAGCAGCGTAGGTTTATCCGGGAATCAGCCCCAGCATTTT
cdr3_aa: CASSVGLSGNQPQHF

j_call: TRBJ2-6
d_call: -
clone_size: -
v_call: TRBV4-1
cdr3_nt: TGCGCCAGCAGCCAACCCCTCGGGGCCAACGTCCTGACTTTC
cdr3_aa: CASSQPLGANVLTF

j_call: TRBJ1-2
d_call: -
clone_size: -
v_call: TRBV3-1/TRBV3-2
cdr3_nt: TGTGCCAGCAGCCCCTTCGTTCTCAACTATGGCTACACCTTC
cdr3_aa: CASSPFVLNYGYTF

j_call: TRBJ1-2
d_call: TRBD1
clone_size: once
v_call: TRBV2
cdr3_nt: TGTGCCAGCAGTGGGACAGGGGGCGCATATGGCTACACCTTC
cdr3_aa: CASSGTGGAYGYTF

j_call: TRBJ2-3
d_call: -
clone_size: -
v_call: TRBV2
cdr3_nt: TGTGCCAGCAGTGACGGTGGGGGCTACACAGATACGCAGTATTTT
cdr3_aa: CASSDGGGYTDTQYF

j_call: TRBJ1-1
d_call: -
clone_size: -
v_call: TRBV5-1
cdr3_nt: TGCGCCAGCAGCTTGTGGTACTTTTCCGCGGCGGATCGAGAAGCTTTCTTT
cdr3_aa: CASSLWYFSAADREAFF

j_call: TRBJ1-4
d_call: TRBD1
clone_size: few
v_call: TRBV4-2
cdr3_nt: TGTGCCAGCAGCCCGGGGGGGACAGGGGGTATGATTAATGAAAAACTGTTTTTT
cdr3_aa: CASSPGGTGGMINEKLFF

j_call: TRBJ2-1
d_call: TRBD2
clone_size: -
v_call: TRBV5-1
cdr3_nt: TGCGCCAGCAGCTCACCTACTAGCGGGGGGGCCGAGCAGTTCTTC
cdr3_aa: CASSSPTSGGAEQFF

j_call: TRBJ1-3
d_call: -
clone_size: -
v_call: TRBV9
cdr3_nt: TGTGCCAGCAGCGTGATGGACAGCTCTGGAAACACCATATATTTT
cdr3_aa: CASSVMDSSGNTIYF

j_call: TRBJ2-3
d_call: -
clone_size: -
v_call: TRBV20-1
cdr3_nt: TGCAGTGCTAGTTGGGCGGGGCTAACAGATACGCAGTATTTT
cdr3_aa: CSASWAGLTDTQYF

j_call: TRBJ2-3
d_call: TRBD1
clone_size: -
v_call: TRBV9
cdr3_nt: TGTGCCAGCAGCGTACTTCTAGGGGGCGCGGATACGCAGTATTTT
cdr3_aa: CASSVLLGGADTQYF

j_call: TRBJ2-5
d_call: TRBD1
clone_size: -
v_call: TRBV5-1
cdr3_nt: TGCGCCAGCAGCTTGGGACAGGGTGAAGAGACCCAGTACTTC
cdr3_aa: CASSLGQGEETQYF

j_call: TRBJ1-4
d_call: TRBD1
clone_size: -
v_call: TRBV18
cdr3_nt: TGTGCCAGCTCACCCGACCAGGGGGCGCGTGATGAAAAACTGTTTTTT
cdr3_aa: CASSPDQGARDEKLFF

j_call: TRBJ1-5
d_call: -
clone_size: -
v_call: TRBV7-2
cdr3_nt: TGTGCCAGCAGCCTGGGGGGTCAGCCCCAGCATTTT
cdr3_aa: CASSLGGQPQHF

j_call: TRBJ2-5
d_call: -
clone_size: -
v_call: TRBV12-3/TRBV12-4
cdr3_nt: TGTGCCAGCAGTTTAGTGTTAGGAGGGACCCAGTACTTC
cdr3_aa: CASSLVLGGTQYF

j_call: TRBJ1-2
d_call: -
clone_size: -
v_call: TRBV11-1
cdr3_nt: TGTGCCAGCAGCCTAGAAACGACAGGAGCCTATGGCTACACCTTC
cdr3_aa: CASSLETTGAYGYTF

j_call: TRBJ1-5
d_call: TRBD1
clone_size: -
v_call: TRBV10-3
cdr3_nt: TGTGCCTCGAGACCGGGACAGGGAGGTCAGCCCCAGCATTTT
cdr3_aa: CASRPGQGGQPQHF

j_call: TRBJ1-1
d_call: -
clone_size: -
v_call: TRBV5-6
cdr3_nt: TGTGCCAGCAGCTTGGAACAGGGCAGACCTCCTCTGGGAACTGAAGCTTTCTTT
cdr3_aa: CASSLEQGRPPLGTEAFF

j_call: TRBJ2-7
d_call: -
clone_size: -
v_call: TRBV2
cdr3_nt: TGTGCCAGCAGTGGGACAGGGAGGGTCTACGAGCAGTACTTC
cdr3_aa: CASSGTGRVYEQYF

j_call: TRBJ2-2
d_call: -
clone_size: -
v_call: TRBV5-1
cdr3_nt: TGCGCCAGCAGCTCCAGGGGGGCGTACGCCGGGGAGCTGTTTTTT
cdr3_aa: CASSSRGAYAGELFF

j_call: TRBJ1-3
d_call: -
clone_size: -
v_call: TRBV5-1
cdr3_nt: TGCGCCAGCAGCTTGGTTGGGGCGGCCTCTGGAAACACCATATATTTT
cdr3_aa: CASSLVGAASGNTIYF

j_call: TRBJ1-2
d_call: TRBD1
clone_size: -
v_call: TRBV5-1
cdr3_nt: TGCGCCAGCAGCCCCACGGGACAGGGGAACGGCTACACCTTC
cdr3_aa: CASSPTGQGNGYTF

j_call: TRBJ1-5
d_call: TRBD1
clone_size: few
v_call: TRBV2
cdr3_nt: TGTGCCAGCAGCGGGGGACAGCCGTCTTTCCAGCCCCAGCATTTT
cdr3_aa: CASSGGQPSFQPQHF

j_call: TRBJ1-1
d_call: TRBD1
clone_size: once
v_call: TRBV4-1
cdr3_nt: TGCGCCAGCAGCGGACGGACAGGGGGCACGAACACTGAAGCTTTCTTT
cdr3_aa: CASSGRTGGTNTEAFF

j_call: TRBJ1-6
d_call: -
clone_size: -
v_call: TRBV11-2
cdr3_nt: TGTGCCAGCGGGGAGGGGGAGGATTCACCCCTCCACTTT
cdr3_aa: CASGEGEDSPLHF

j_call: TRBJ2-3
d_call: -
clone_size: -
v_call: TRBV30
cdr3_nt: TGTGCCTGGAGTGCCGGTGCGGATACGCAGTATTTT
cdr3_aa: CAWSAGADTQYF

j_call: TRBJ2-7
d_call: TRBD1
clone_size: -
v_call: TRBV7-9
cdr3_nt: TGTGCCAGCAGCTTAGCGGCGGGACAGGGTATATACGAGCAGTACTTC
cdr3_aa: CASSLAAGQGIYEQYF

j_call: TRBJ2-3
d_call: -
clone_size: once
v_call: TRBV6-2/TRBV6-3
cdr3_nt: TGTGCCAGCAGTTACTCCCCGAGGACAGTCATGTCAGATACGCAGTATTTT
cdr3_aa: CASSYSPRTVMSDTQYF

j_call: TRBJ2-5
d_call: -
clone_size: -
v_call: TRBV14
cdr3_nt: TGTGCCAGCAGCCTACGACAGTTTCAAGAGACCCAGTACTTC
cdr3_aa: CASSLRQFQETQYF

j_call: TRBJ1-2
d_call: -
clone_size: -
v_call: TRBV21-1
cdr3_nt: TGTGCCAGCACCACCCGGGACAGGGGAATCTTCTATGGCTACACCTTC
cdr3_aa: CASTTRDRGIFYGYTF

j_call: TRBJ1-1
d_call: TRBD1
clone_size: -
v_call: TRBV6-5
cdr3_nt: TGTGCCAGCAGTTATCAGGGGGCGGACACTGAAGCTTTCTTT
cdr3_aa: CASSYQGADTEAFF

j_call: TRBJ2-3
d_call: -
clone_size: -
v_call: TRBV7-7
cdr3_nt: TGTGCTAGCAGCCCTAACGGGGGGCCGAAAGATACGCAGTATTTT
cdr3_aa: CASSPNGGPKDTQYF

j_call: TRBJ2-7
d_call: -
clone_size: -
v_call: TRBV29-1
cdr3_nt: TGCAGCGTTGGACAGGACTACGAGCAGTACTTC
cdr3_aa: CSVGQDYEQYF

j_call: TRBJ2-2
d_call: -
clone_size: -
v_call: TRBV28
cdr3_nt: TGTGCCAGCAGTTTTATCGGAGTAGCCGGGGAGCTGTTTTTT
cdr3_aa: CASSFIGVAGELFF

j_call: TRBJ2-3
d_call: TRBD2
clone_size: -
v_call: TRBV19
cdr3_nt: TGTGCCAGTAGCACGACTAGCGGGGGAGGGGATACGCAGTATTTT
cdr3_aa: CASSTTSGGGDTQYF

j_call: TRBJ2-5
d_call: -
clone_size: -
v_call: TRBV9
cdr3_nt: TGTGCCAGCAGCGCGACGCAGAGAGGAGAGACCCAGTACTTC
cdr3_aa: CASSATQRGETQYF

j_call: TRBJ2-7
d_call: -
clone_size: -
v_call: TRBV5-6
cdr3_nt: TGTGCCAGCAGCTTGGGTTGGCATTACGAGCAGTACTTC
cdr3_aa: CASSLGWHYEQYF

j_call: TRBJ2-3
d_call: TRBD2
clone_size: once
v_call: TRBV7-3
cdr3_nt: TGTGCCAGCAGCTTTGGCGGGGGGAGCACAGATACGCAGTATTTT
cdr3_aa: CASSFGGGSTDTQYF

j_call: TRBJ2-2
d_call: TRBD1
clone_size: -
v_call: TRBV30
cdr3_nt: TGTGCCTGGATCCCTGGGGGACAGGGGAACACACCGAACACCGGGGAGCTGTTTTTT
cdr3_aa: CAWIPGGQGNTPNTGELFF

j_call: TRBJ2-5
d_call: TRBD2
clone_size: -
v_call: TRBV6-1
cdr3_nt: TGTGCCAGCAGTGAAGCGGTGGGACTAGCGAAGACCCAGTACTTC
cdr3_aa: CASSEAVGLAKTQYF

j_call: TRBJ1-1
d_call: TRBD1
clone_size: -
v_call: TRBV19
cdr3_nt: TGTGCCAGTAGTTCCCCGGACAGGTCGTTGTCTGAAGCTTTCTTT
cdr3_aa: CASSSPDRSLSEAFF

j_call: TRBJ2-7
d_call: TRBD1
clone_size: -
v_call: TRBV5-1
cdr3_nt: TGCGCCAGCAGCTTGGCGGGGACAGGGTACGAGCAGTACTTC
cdr3_aa: CASSLAGTGYEQYF

j_call: TRBJ2-3
d_call: TRBD2
clone_size: -
v_call: TRBV4-1
cdr3_nt: TGCGCCAGCAGCCAAACAGCGGGGGGGCGGGCAGATACGCAGTATTTT
cdr3_aa: CASSQTAGGRADTQYF

j_call: TRBJ1-2
d_call: TRBD1
clone_size: -
v_call: TRBV27
cdr3_nt: TGTGCCAGTGGACAGGGTAATGGCTACACCTTC
cdr3_aa: CASGQGNGYTF

j_call: TRBJ2-1
d_call: -
clone_size: -
v_call: TRBV19
cdr3_nt: TGTGCCAGTACCTCCACTAGCAATGAGCAGTTCTTC
cdr3_aa: CASTSTSNEQFF

j_call: TRBJ2-7
d_call: TRBD1
clone_size: -
v_call: TRBV3-1/TRBV3-2
cdr3_nt: TGTGCCAGTAGCCCAGGGACAGGGGTGGGCGAGCAGTACTTC
cdr3_aa: CASSPGTGVGEQYF

j_call: TRBJ2-3
d_call: TRBD2
clone_size: -
v_call: TRBV9
cdr3_nt: TGTGCCAGCAGCGTAGTAGCTAGCGGGGGGCCTAGCACAGATACGCAGTATTTT
cdr3_aa: CASSVVASGGPSTDTQYF